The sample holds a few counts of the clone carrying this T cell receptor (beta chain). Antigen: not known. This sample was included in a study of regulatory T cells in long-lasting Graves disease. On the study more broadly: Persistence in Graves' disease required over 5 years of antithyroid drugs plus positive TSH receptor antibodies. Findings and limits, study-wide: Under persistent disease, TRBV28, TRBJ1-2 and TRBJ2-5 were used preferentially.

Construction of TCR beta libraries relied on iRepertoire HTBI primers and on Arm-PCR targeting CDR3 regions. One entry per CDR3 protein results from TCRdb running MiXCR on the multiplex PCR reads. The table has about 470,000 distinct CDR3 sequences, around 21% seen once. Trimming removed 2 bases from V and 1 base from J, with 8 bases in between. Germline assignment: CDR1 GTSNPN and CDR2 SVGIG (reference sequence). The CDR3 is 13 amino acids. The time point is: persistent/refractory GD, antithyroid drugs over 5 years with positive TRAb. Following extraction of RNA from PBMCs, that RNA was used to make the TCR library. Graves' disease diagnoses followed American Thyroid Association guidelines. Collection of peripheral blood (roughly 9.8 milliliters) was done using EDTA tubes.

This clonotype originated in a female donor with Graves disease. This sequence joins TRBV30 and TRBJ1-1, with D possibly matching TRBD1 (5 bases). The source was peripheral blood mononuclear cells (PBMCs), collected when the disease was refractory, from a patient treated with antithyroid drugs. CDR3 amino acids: CAWSLTANTEAFF. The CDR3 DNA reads TGTGCCTGGAGTTTGACAGCGAACACTGAAGCTTTCTTT.